The subject of this entry is one TCR beta chain. Preparation of the TCRbeta library involved a method that used unique molecular identifiers. From the PCR reads, TCRdb called clonotypes with MiXCR, one entry per CDR3 protein. Here the sample spans about 540,000 distinct CDR3 sequences, about 18% being singletons. The sample originates from a study of T-cell reconstitution after alpha-beta-depleted transplantation in children. CDR1 is LNHNV, CDR2 YYDKDF, per germline (reference sequence). The CDR3 extends over 12 amino acids. Between the trimmed V and J ends, which lost 1 base and 2 bases, there was a span of 3 bases.

The chain uses TRBV15 and TRBJ2-7; D remains ambiguous. The sequence came from a human donor who donated a stem cell graft to a child with acute lymphoblastic leukemia. The specimen comprised PBMCs from the stem cell graft donor, sampled from the stem cell graft. Here the CDR3 reads CATSRGTYEQYF. In DNA, the CDR3 is TGTGCCACCAGCAGAGGGACCTACGAGCAGTACTTC.